This is a list of T cell receptor beta chains from one sample in a study of control samples from healthy donors and cancer patients. The protocol was immunoSEQ multiplex PCR, while the TCRdb copy is restricted to in-frame clones and leaves out a portion. The data contain about 150,000 clones, approximately 94% of them seen just once; the ten biggest clones take up around 6.1%. Sequencing was done on a sample of blood. The receptors derive from a man aged 40-49 years in good health. Both conserved end residues are trimmed from each CDR3. Fields, in order: J gene, V gene, CDR3 protein.

j_call: TRBJ1-1; v_call: TRBV28; cdr3_aa: ASSFDPRNTEAF
j_call: TRBJ2-3; v_call: TRBV2; cdr3_aa: AYTWTDTQY
j_call: TRBJ1-4; v_call: TRBV28; cdr3_aa: ASSGQFNEKLF
j_call: TRBJ2-1; v_call: TRBV28; cdr3_aa: ASSVPQGHNEQF
j_call: TRBJ2-7; v_call: TRBV7-8; cdr3_aa: ASSLGTVSSYEQY
j_call: TRBJ1-5; v_call: TRBV6-5; cdr3_aa: ASRDRAYSNQPQH
j_call: TRBJ2-1; v_call: TRBV9; cdr3_aa: ASSEGGARGGEQF
j_call: TRBJ1-1; v_call: TRBV27; cdr3_aa: ASSLSLSGGQRNTEAF
j_call: TRBJ2-3; v_call: TRBV5-1; cdr3_aa: ASSLEGGLAPS
j_call: TRBJ1-5; v_call: TRBV5-6; cdr3_aa: ASSFQGGNQPQH
j_call: TRBJ2-3; v_call: TRBV5-1; cdr3_aa: ASSSLAGSTDTQY
j_call: TRBJ2-7; v_call: TRBV11-2; cdr3_aa: ASRGGTPYEQY
j_call: TRBJ1-1; v_call: TRBV30; cdr3_aa: AWSPDRMNTEAF
j_call: TRBJ1-1; v_call: TRBV7-9; cdr3_aa: ASSFDGGRNTEAF
j_call: TRBJ2-3; v_call: TRBV21-1; cdr3_aa: ASSKRLAGSTDTQY
j_call: TRBJ1-1; v_call: TRBV6-2/TRBV6-3; cdr3_aa: ASSITSRVANTEAF
j_call: TRBJ1-1; v_call: TRBV19; cdr3_aa: ASGDTFNTEAF
j_call: TRBJ2-2; v_call: TRBV6-4; cdr3_aa: ASRALVGGFTGELF
j_call: TRBJ1-5; v_call: TRBV6-4; cdr3_aa: ASSVEAGNQPQH
j_call: TRBJ1-2; v_call: TRBV5-1; cdr3_aa: ASSLADGALDGYT
j_call: TRBJ1-1; v_call: TRBV3-1/TRBV3-2; cdr3_aa: ASSQGSVPYTEAF
j_call: TRBJ2-7; v_call: TRBV5-4; cdr3_aa: ASSTATSGDPYEQY
j_call: TRBJ2-7; v_call: TRBV13; cdr3_aa: ASSFEGQDEQY
j_call: TRBJ2-3; v_call: TRBV21-1; cdr3_aa: ASSKEEGAGPDTQY
j_call: TRBJ2-1; v_call: TRBV2; cdr3_aa: ASSTTGPEQF
j_call: TRBJ1-1; v_call: TRBV28; cdr3_aa: ASRFRGLYTEAF
j_call: TRBJ2-7; v_call: TRBV28; cdr3_aa: ASSINYEQY
j_call: TRBJ2-7; v_call: TRBV12-5; cdr3_aa: ASGRDRAYEQY
j_call: TRBJ1-5; v_call: TRBV6-5; cdr3_aa: ASSYSSWNQPQH
j_call: TRBJ1-3; v_call: TRBV4-3; cdr3_aa: ASSQAGSSGNTIY
j_call: TRBJ1-2; v_call: TRBV4-3; cdr3_aa: ASSQDHTARARGYT
j_call: TRBJ1-5; v_call: TRBV5-6; cdr3_aa: ASSRRTTGRADQPQH
j_call: TRBJ2-3; v_call: TRBV10-3; cdr3_aa: ATGLAGGKTDTQY
j_call: TRBJ2-3; v_call: TRBV18; cdr3_aa: ASSPQGGTDTQY
j_call: TRBJ1-2; v_call: TRBV19; cdr3_aa: ASSNRGVGYGYT
j_call: TRBJ1-2; v_call: TRBV28; cdr3_aa: ASRFDRGRLYGYT
j_call: TRBJ1-4; v_call: TRBV30; cdr3_aa: AWSRTGEAEKLF
j_call: TRBJ1-1; v_call: TRBV19; cdr3_aa: ASTRTGDTEAF
j_call: TRBJ1-1; v_call: TRBV6-5; cdr3_aa: ASRAPVRTEAF
j_call: TRBJ2-7; v_call: TRBV5-1; cdr3_aa: AVTGIVGYEQY
j_call: TRBJ1-4; v_call: TRBV6-1; cdr3_aa: ASSDGIGTRV
j_call: TRBJ1-4; v_call: TRBV2; cdr3_aa: ASSHRRYNEKLF
j_call: TRBJ1-1; v_call: TRBV6-2/TRBV6-3; cdr3_aa: ASSSRGPMNTEAF
j_call: TRBJ1-6; v_call: TRBV2; cdr3_aa: ASSEQGGPYNSPLH
j_call: TRBJ1-2; v_call: TRBV6-2/TRBV6-3; cdr3_aa: ASSLQGYYGYT